The 32 T cell receptor beta chains listed next were all sequenced from one sample in a study of blood T cell repertoires in COVID-19. Assay used: immunoSEQ multiplex PCR; TCRdb lists only in-frame clones, some missing. The top ten hold 2.5% to 3.5% of the sample, which has approximately 52,000 clones, around 90% seen once. The sample taken for sequencing was peripheral blood. Receptors were obtained from a human donor in a cohort sampled during active COVID-19.

CDR3 loop: CASSLGLGPPTDQPQHF. Written as DNA, the CDR3 is TGTGCCAGCAGCTTAGGTCTTGGGCCCCCAACAGATCAGCCCCAGCATTTT. This chain uses TRBV7-6 with TRBJ1-5; D is ambiguous. The CDR3 consists of 17 residues. The germline V gene has CDR1 SGHVS and CDR2 FNYEAQ. V was pared by 1 base and J by 5 bases, with 18 bases between.

The J gene is TRBJ2-2, the V gene TRBV5-1; TRBD2 matches 14 bases. Germline lookup yields CDR1 SGHRS and CDR2 YFSETQ. CDR3 size: 17 residues. V was pared by 4 bases and J by 5 bases, with 7 bases of the junction left unmatched. The CDR3 sequence is CASSRGTSGRGTGELFF. CDR3 DNA: TGCGCCAGCAGCCGAGGGACTAGCGGGAGAGGTACCGGGGAGCTGTTTTTT.

The CDR3 region is CASSPRLGGSFGYEQYF. CDR3 bases: TGTGCCAGCAGTCCGAGACTTGGCGGGAGCTTTGGCTACGAGCAGTACTTC. The chain couples TRBV6-6 to TRBJ2-7; 7 nucleotides line up with TRBD2. Germline V lookup: CDR1 MNHNY, CDR2 SVGAGI (reference sequence). Losses at the gene ends were 5 bases for V and 3 bases for J; bases not matched to a gene: 16. The CDR3 contains 17 residues.

This clone was observed a handful of times. The V gene is TRBV10-1, the J gene TRBJ1-2; no definite D call. The CDR3 runs to 13 residues. Germline V gene lookup returns CDR1 WNHNN and CDR2 SYGVQD (reference sequence). Trimming stripped 3 bases from V and 4 bases from J, with 9 bases between. CDR3 sequence reads: CASSDEAGYGYTF. CDR3 coding DNA: TGCGCCAGCAGTGACGAAGCAGGCTATGGCTACACCTTC.

The J gene is TRBJ2-7, the V gene TRBV5-1; D may be TRBD2 (5 bases). Trimming stripped 0 bases from V and 6 bases from J, with 16 bases between. Germline V gene sequence: CDR1 SGHRS, CDR2 YFSETQ. This CDR3 comprises 15 residues. CDR3 coding DNA: TGCGCCAGCAGCTTGGAGGTCCTAGCTGGAGGCGAGCAGTACTTC. Amino acid sequence: CASSLEVLAGGEQYF.

The genes are TRBV6-1 and TRBJ1-5; the D gene is possibly TRBD1 (6 bases). Trimming removed 4 bases at V and 4 bases at J, with 17 bases between. CDR1 and CDR2 (germline): MNHNS, SASEGT. The CDR3 contains 16 residues. CDR3 sequence reads: CASSGPAGDKNQPQHF. In nucleotides, the CDR3 is TGTGCCAGCAGTGGCCCGGCAGGGGACAAAAATCAGCCCCAGCATTTT.

The genes are TRBV5-1 and TRBJ1-3; 7 bases align to TRBD1. With V trimmed by 7 bases and J by 3 bases, 10 bases remained unmatched. CDR3 length: 15 residues. The germline V gene encodes CDR1 SGHRS and CDR2 YFSETQ. The CDR3 nucleotides are TGCGCCAGCCAGTCGACAGGGTCGAGTGGAAACACCATATATTTT. Translation gives CASQSTGSSGNTIYF.

The V and J genes are TRBV29-1 and TRBJ2-7, with 7 bases matching TRBD1. From germline, CDR1 is SQVTM and CDR2 ANQGSEA. Germline trimming cut 6 bases from V and 4 bases from J; bases unmatched to any gene: 9. The CDR3 runs to 13 residues. The chain's CDR3 is CSVGKTQGYEQYF. DNA for the CDR3: TGCAGCGTGGGGAAAACACAGGGGTACGAGCAGTACTTC.

This clone was observed a few times. The CDR3 spells CASSRPGQGAGYTF. The CDR3, as DNA: TGTGCCAGCAGCCGGCCCGGGCAGGGGGCCGGCTACACCTTC. The chain carries TRBV7-9 and TRBJ1-2; 8 bases map to TRBD1. Germline-derived CDR1 and CDR2 are SEHNR and FQNEAQ (reference sequence). J lost 8 bases, V lost 5 bases, and 10 bases had no gene match. This CDR3 is 14 amino acids long.

For the CDR3, the DNA is TGTGCCAGCAGTATGGACATGGCTAACTATGGCTACACCTTC. It translates to CASSMDMANYGYTF. The chain couples TRBV6-2 or TRBV6-3 to TRBJ1-2; D is possibly TRBD1 (5 bases). Trimming cost V 5 bases and J 0 bases, with 10 bases left between them. This CDR3 has 14 amino acids. Germline assignment: CDR1 MNHEY and CDR2 SVGEGT.

This clone occurred once. The chain uses TRBV5-1 and TRBJ1-4; D may be TRBD1 (6 bases). The germline V gene has CDR1 SGHRS and CDR2 YFSETQ. Trimming pared 2 bases from V and 5 bases from J, leaving 13 bases between. This CDR3 contains 15 residues. CDR3 residues: CASSLQGPPNEKLFF. The CDR3 DNA reads TGCGCCAGCAGCTTACAGGGACCTCCGAATGAAAAACTGTTTTTT.

The chain recombines TRBV5-1 with TRBJ2-7, with 10 bases aligning to TRBD2. Germline CDR1 SGHRS, CDR2 YFSETQ. The CDR3 length is 16 residues. J lost 2 bases, V lost 2 bases, and 7 bases had no gene match. The CDR3 DNA is TGCGCCAGCAGCTTTAGCGAACTAGCGGGGACCTACGAGCAGTACTTC. Amino acids: CASSFSELAGTYEQYF. The whole variable domain, remainder taken from reference TRBV5-1 and TRBJ2-7, is KAGVTQTPRYLIKTRGQQVTLSCSPISGHRSVSWYQQTPGQGLQFLFEYFSETQRNKGNFPGRFSGRQFSNSRSEMNVSTLELGDSALYLCASSFSELAGTYEQYFGPGTRLTVT.

This chain connects TRBV18 to TRBJ2-7; D call uncertain. The CDR3 loop spans 14 amino acids. Germline V gene lookup returns CDR1 KGHSH and CDR2 LQKENI. Trimming cost V 0 bases and J 2 bases, with 8 bases left between them. CDR3 coding DNA: TGTGCCAGCTCACCACCCAGCGCGGCCTACGAGCAGTACTTC. Encoded protein: CASSPPSAAYEQYF.

This sequence joins TRBV5-1 and TRBJ2-5; TRBD2 matches 9 bases. The length of the CDR3 is 13 residues. Germline CDR1 is SGHRS and CDR2 is YFSETQ. V lost 8 bases and J lost 1; bases outside the gene matches: 3. Here the CDR3 reads CASTLAGQETQYF. The CDR3 DNA is TGCGCCAGTACACTAGCGGGCCAAGAGACCCAGTACTTC.

This rearrangement joins TRBV7-8 to TRBJ2-7; D gene unclear. Germline V lookup: CDR1 SGHVS, CDR2 FQNEAQ. Trimming removed 1 base from V and 6 bases from J, with 10 bases in between. This CDR3 region has 13 residues. CDR3 protein: CASSLGSLGEQYF. CDR3 in DNA: TGTGCCAGCAGCTTAGGTTCGCTCGGCGAGCAGTACTTC.

CDR3 sequence reads: CTSSIHLSEQFF. CDR3 in DNA: TGCACCAGCAGCATCCATCTGAGTGAGCAGTTCTTC. This chain connects TRBV1 to TRBJ2-1; TRBD2, the table's D call, lacks a check against the DNA. TRBV1 is flagged as a pseudogene. The CDR3 is 12 amino acids.

This rearrangement joins TRBV19 to TRBJ2-5; 11 nucleotides line up with TRBD1. V lost 4 bases, J lost 4 bases, and 2 bases stayed unmatched. This CDR3 is built from 14 residues. CDR1 is LNHDA, CDR2 SQIVND, per germline (reference sequence). CDR3 residues: CASSTGTGGETQYF. CDR3 coding DNA: TGTGCCAGTAGTACCGGGACAGGGGGAGAGACCCAGTACTTC.

The chain uses TRBV7-2 and TRBJ2-3; 7 positions match TRBD2. Losses at the gene ends were 5 bases for V and 0 bases for J; bases not matched to a gene: 5. In germline, CDR1 is SGHTA, CDR2 FQGNSA. This CDR3 contains 15 residues. CDR3 nucleotide sequence: TGTGCCAGCAGCCTTAGCGGGTCTAGCACAGATACGCAGTATTTT. Encoded protein: CASSLSGSSTDTQYF.

A single count supports this clone. The V and J genes are TRBV3-1 (or the pseudogene TRBV3-2) and TRBJ2-1, with TRBD2 matching 14 bases. The CDR3 spans 17 residues. CDR1 is LGHDT, CDR2 YNNKEL, per germline (reference sequence). Unmatched junction bases numbered 11, after V lost 4 bases and J lost 9 bases. The CDR3 DNA follows: TGTGCCAGCAGCCTCGGGACTAGCGGGAGAAAAGGAAGTGAGCAGTTCTTC. The encoded protein is CASSLGTSGRKGSEQFF.

This CDR3 is CASSTGESNQPQHF. In nucleotides, the CDR3 is TGTGCCAGCAGTACAGGGGAGAGCAATCAGCCCCAGCATTTT. The V gene is TRBV2, the J gene TRBJ1-5; 7 nucleotides align to TRBD1. The CDR3 runs to 14 residues. Germline lookup yields CDR1 SNHLY and CDR2 FYNNEI. With V trimmed by 5 bases and J by 1 base, 2 bases remained unmatched.

The rearrangement joins TRBV5-1 to TRBJ2-3; no reliable D call. The CDR3 spans 14 residues. Per the germline V gene, CDR1 is SGHRS and CDR2 is YFSETQ. Trimming cost V 4 bases and J 2 bases, with 11 bases left between them. The CDR3 spells CASSPQLPTDTQYF. The DNA for the CDR3 is TGCGCCAGCAGCCCTCAACTACCCACAGATACGCAGTATTTT.

The CDR3 nucleotides read TGTGCCAGCAGCCCAGGGACAGCTGCTAACTATGGCTACACCTTC. It translates to CASSPGTAANYGYTF. The chain is built from TRBV28 and TRBJ1-2, with 7 bases identical to TRBD1. V gave up 6 bases and J gave up 0 bases; unmatched junction bases: 7. The CDR3 totals 15 residues. From germline, CDR1 is MDHEN and CDR2 SYDVKM.

This clone was observed once. The chain uses TRBV29-1 and TRBJ1-4, with 8 bases matching TRBD1. The germline gives CDR1 SQVTM, CDR2 ANQGSEA. The CDR3 loop spans 14 amino acids. J gave up 3 bases and V 5 bases, and 5 bases lay outside the gene matches. CDR3 sequence reads: CSVRQGTANEKLFF. The CDR3 DNA follows: TGCAGCGTTCGACAGGGGACAGCTAATGAAAAACTGTTTTTT.

The chain couples TRBV19 to TRBJ1-3; TRBD1 might be the D (6 bases). Germline CDR1 reads LNHDA; CDR2 reads SQIVND (reference sequence). There are 12 residues in the CDR3. The ends were cut back, 5 bases at V and 8 bases at J, with 10 bases in the middle. CDR3 DNA: TGTGCCAGTAGTCGGGGGGCTGACACCATATATTTT. This encodes CASSRGADTIYF.

The V and J genes are TRBV30 and TRBJ1-1; D is unresolved. The CDR3 sequence is 13 residues long. Per the germline V gene, CDR1 is GTSNPN and CDR2 is SVGIG (reference sequence). V shed 5 bases and J shed 0 bases, with 10 bases lying between them. The CDR3 loop is CAWEKTLNTEAFF. CDR3 coding DNA: TGTGCCTGGGAAAAGACTCTGAACACTGAAGCTTTCTTT.

This chain connects TRBV6-6 to TRBJ1-5, with unresolved D. The CDR3 extends over 15 amino acids. Germline V lookup: CDR1 MNHNY, CDR2 SVGAGI (reference sequence). V lost 2 bases, J lost 5 bases, and 13 bases lay in between. DNA of the CDR3: TGTGCCAGCAGTTACGGGCAGGTGGCCTATCAGCCCCAGCATTTT. It translates to CASSYGQVAYQPQHF.

V is TRBV28 and J is TRBJ2-3; the match to TRBD2 covers 7 bases. The trim removed 4 bases at V and 6 bases at J, leaving 10 bases unmatched. The CDR3 is 15 residues long. CDR1 is MDHEN and CDR2 is SYDVKM in the germline V gene. The CDR3 nucleotides read TGTGCCAGCAGTTCCGGAAGGAGCGGGACCGATACGCAGTATTTT. Its translation is CASSSGRSGTDTQYF. Complete variable domain (other parts from reference TRBV28 and TRBJ2-3): DVKVTQSSRYLVKRTGEKVFLECVQDMDHENMFWYRQDPGLGLRLIYFSYDVKMKEKGDIPEGYSVSREKKERFSLILESASTNQTSMYLCASSSGRSGTDTQYFGPGTRLTVL.

The chain is built from TRBV5-6 and TRBJ2-3; 12 nucleotides line up with TRBD2. The junction had 3 bases not matched to a gene; V was cut back by 2 bases and J by 2 bases. Per germline, CDR1 SGHDT and CDR2 YYEEEE. The CDR3 loop spans 16 amino acids. CDR3 coding DNA: TGTGCCAGCAGCTTAGGACTAGCGGGACACACAGATACGCAGTATTTT. This gives the protein CASSLGLAGHTDTQYF.

Only one count was recorded for this clone. The chain is built from TRBV5-1 and TRBJ2-5; 10 bases align to TRBD1. The CDR3 totals 16 residues. The ends lost 4 bases at V and 4 bases at J; junction bases unmatched: 10. Germline-derived CDR1 and CDR2 are SGHRS and YFSETQ. The CDR3 region has the DNA TGCGCCAGCAGCAAGGGCGGGACAGGGGTCCCAGAGACCCAGTACTTC. Translating gives CASSKGGTGVPETQYF.

The chain employs TRBV28 and TRBJ2-1; TRBD2 aligns across 8 bases. The CDR3 totals 15 residues. CDR1 and CDR2 (germline): MDHEN, SYDVKM. Trimming at V came to 4 bases and at J to 4 bases, leaving 6 bases not matched to a gene. This CDR3 reads CASSSVGGGYNEQFF. The CDR3 nucleotides read TGTGCCAGCAGTTCTGTCGGGGGGGGATACAATGAGCAGTTCTTC. Combining the CDR3 with reference TRBV28 and TRBJ2-1 gives the whole variable domain DVKVTQSSRYLVKRTGEKVFLECVQDMDHENMFWYRQDPGLGLRLIYFSYDVKMKEKGDIPEGYSVSREKKERFSLILESASTNQTSMYLCASSSVGGGYNEQFFGPGTRLTVL.

This chain connects TRBV19 to TRBJ2-7; 7 nucleotides align to TRBD2. This CDR3 is 14 amino acids long. V lost 5 bases, J lost 3 bases, and 7 bases stayed unmatched. From germline, CDR1 is LNHDA and CDR2 SQIVND (reference sequence). The CDR3 nucleotides read TGTGCCAGTAGTGGGAGCGGGGCCCTCTACGAGCAGTACTTC. Amino acid sequence: CASSGSGALYEQYF.

The chain has TRBV5-5 and TRBJ1-3; D may be TRBD1 (5 bases). Germline assignment: CDR1 SGHKS and CDR2 YYEKEE (reference sequence). CDR3 length: 18 amino acids. Trimming cost V 1 base and J 2 bases, with 19 bases left between them. CDR3 region: CASSLLGLDRATGNTIYF. The CDR3 bases are TGTGCCAGCAGCTTGTTAGGTTTAGACAGAGCTACTGGAAACACCATATATTTT.